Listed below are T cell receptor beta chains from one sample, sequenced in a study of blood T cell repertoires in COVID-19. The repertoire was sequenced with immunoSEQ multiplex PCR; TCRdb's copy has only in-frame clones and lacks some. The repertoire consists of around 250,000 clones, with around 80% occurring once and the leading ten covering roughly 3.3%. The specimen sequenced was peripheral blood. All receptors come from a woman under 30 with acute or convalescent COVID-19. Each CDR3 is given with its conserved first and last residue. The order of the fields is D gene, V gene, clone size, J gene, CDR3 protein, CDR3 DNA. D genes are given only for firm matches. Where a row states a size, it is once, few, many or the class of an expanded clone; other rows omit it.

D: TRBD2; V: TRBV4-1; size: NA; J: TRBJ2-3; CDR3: CASSQDYRRENTDTQYF; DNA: TGCGCCAGCAGCCAAGATTATCGGCGGGAGAACACAGATACGCAGTATTTT
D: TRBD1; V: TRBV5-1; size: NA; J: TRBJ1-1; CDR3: CASSTEGANTEAFF; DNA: TGCGCCAGCAGCACCGAGGGGGCGAACACTGAAGCTTTCTTT
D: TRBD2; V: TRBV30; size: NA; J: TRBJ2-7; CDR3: CAWSPQSGGSYEQYF; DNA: TGTGCCTGGAGTCCTCAGAGTGGCGGGAGTTACGAGCAGTACTTC
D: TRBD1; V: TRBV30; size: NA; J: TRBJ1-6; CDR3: CAWSVQGFDSPLHF; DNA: TGTGCCTGGAGTGTACAGGGGTTTGATTCACCCCTCCACTTT
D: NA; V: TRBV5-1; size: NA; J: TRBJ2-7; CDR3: CASSFWGDSGPYEQYF; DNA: TGCGCCAGCAGCTTCTGGGGGGACAGCGGGCCCTACGAGCAGTACTTC
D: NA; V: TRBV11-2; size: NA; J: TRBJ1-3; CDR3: CASSPRGGNTIYF; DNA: TGTGCCAGCAGCCCGAGGGGGGGAAACACCATATATTTT
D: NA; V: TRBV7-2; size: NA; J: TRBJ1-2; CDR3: CASSLGGQNYGYTF; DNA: TGTGCCAGCAGCTTGGGCGGACAGAACTATGGCTACACCTTC
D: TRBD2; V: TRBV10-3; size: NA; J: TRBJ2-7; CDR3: CAISETLTSGRYTGEQYF; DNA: TGTGCCATCAGTGAGACTCTTACTAGCGGGAGATATACGGGGGAGCAGTACTTC
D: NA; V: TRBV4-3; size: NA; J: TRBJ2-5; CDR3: CASSQDIGAGQETQYF; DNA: TGCGCCAGCAGCCAAGATATCGGCGCAGGACAAGAGACCCAGTACTTC
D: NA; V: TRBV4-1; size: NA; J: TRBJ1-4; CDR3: CASSQPGTGINEKLFF; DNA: TGCGCCAGCAGCCAACCCGGCACAGGGATTAATGAAAAACTGTTTTTT
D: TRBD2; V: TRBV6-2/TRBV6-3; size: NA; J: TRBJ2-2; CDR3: CASSYLGLAGGPTRGELFF; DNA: TGTGCCAGCAGTTACCTTGGACTAGCGGGAGGACCCACGAGAGGGGAGCTGTTTTTT
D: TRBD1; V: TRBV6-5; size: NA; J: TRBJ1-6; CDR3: CASSWADRGSLHF; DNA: TGTGCCAGCAGTTGGGCGGACAGGGGGTCCCTCCACTTT
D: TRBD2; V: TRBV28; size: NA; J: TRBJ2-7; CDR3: CASSSSGRASGEQYF; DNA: TGTGCCAGCAGTTCTAGCGGGAGGGCCTCGGGGGAGCAGTACTTC
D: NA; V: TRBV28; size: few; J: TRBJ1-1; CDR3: CASRPQLTEAFF; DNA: TGTGCCAGCAGACCACAGCTCACTGAAGCTTTCTTT
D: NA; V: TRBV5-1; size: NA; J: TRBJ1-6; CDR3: CASSLTGVRSSYNSPLHF; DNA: TGCGCCAGCAGCCTCACAGGCGTCCGGAGCTCCTATAATTCACCCCTCCACTTT
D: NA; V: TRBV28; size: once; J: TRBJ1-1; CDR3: CASHETENTEAFF; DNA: TGTGCCAGCCACGAGACAGAGAACACTGAAGCTTTCTTT